This T cell receptor (beta chain) originates from a study of shared clonotypes between healthy human individuals (TCRdb year 2020). At the level of the whole study: The cohort comprised a couple of women and a few men aged 18 to 49 years. Different laboratories and diverse techniques were used to prepare libraries and sequence TCR repertoires, to increase sequencing depth and limit assay-specific biases. Blood TCR repertoires of a handful of healthy adults were deeply sequenced to estimate repertoire size and the extent of clonotype sharing between individuals. Leukapheresis yielded between about 0.94 and 9 billion PBMCs per donor.

Healthy HIV-negative adults with no recently reported acute infections or vaccinations were included as donors. All donors were Caucasian adults living in Nashville, Tennessee, USA. For unsorted samples, roughly 91 million PBMCs were counted, and genomic DNA was extracted using the QIAamp DNA Blood Mini kit. After blood collection by leukapheresis, PBMCs were isolated using Ficoll-Histopaque density gradient centrifugation and then cryopreserved in the vapor phase of liquid nitrogen. Using the deep immunoSEQ assay, multiplex PCR amplified TCR CDR3 regions from genomic DNA. For each cell subset, the extracted genomic DNA was distributed evenly across all wells of several immunoSEQ 96-well plates, and each plate served as one replicate. For unsorted PBMC, each replicate PCR was loaded with 300 to 350 ng genomic DNA, equivalent to 25,000 to 35,000 T cell genomes. Ten immunoSEQ deep assay plates were used to sequence the unsorted PBMC genomic DNA. The purified libraries were quantified using a Qubit 3.0 fluorometer, sized with a Bioanalyzer 2100, and then quantified again using the KAPA Library Quantification kit. A separate single-read 150-cycle Illumina NextSeq 550 flow cell was used to sequence each immunoSEQ 96-well plate. Processing in the source paper ran as follows. Because only junctional sequences without quality scores were contained in the immunoSEQ output, filtering matching that applied to full-length reads could not be performed. To assign V/J genes and CDR3, sequences were annotated using PyIR, a Python wrapper for IgBLAST v1.9, with IMGT germline references. Reads with weak V/J assignments (E-value above 1e-6), missing CDR3, stop codons, out-of-frame junctions, or ambiguous translated residues were removed. V3J clonotypes were defined by identical inferred V gene, J gene, and CDR3 amino acid sequence. To compute the percentage overlap between repertoires, the number of shared unique clonotypes was divided by the size of the smaller repertoire. Repertoire richness was assessed with RTK rarefaction, the Chao1 estimator, and Recon v2.1 estimates of unobserved clonotypes. In its TCRdb copy, this immuneACCESS table keeps in-frame sequences only and misses some clones. Where compared with another copy, unresolved V genes explain less than half of these, and the others have no known cause. The DNA gave D and trimming, while V, J and clone size come from that table. In all, the sample holds around 430,000 clones, and roughly 83% of those were seen once. The ten largest clones represent roughly 13% of the sample.

Broader findings and caveats from the paper: Pairwise subsampling indicated that sequencing depth was expected to affect the degree of clonotype sharing among donors. Because the study included a small number of donors, the genetic and exposure-history diversity represented was limited. Sampling was restricted to blood, and TCR repertoires in tissue are likely to differ from TCR repertoires in blood.

As concerns this clone: The antigen it recognizes is unknown. Base qualities were left out, and no much larger clone turns up one base away.

This TCR was sampled from a woman aged 35 to 49 in good health. Some clones in this sample may be carry-over from other donors' samples. Source material: PBMCs.

The DNA is TGTGCCAGCAGCTTAAAGGTTGGTACTGAAGCTTTCTTT. This sequence encodes CASSLKVGTEAFF. Recombination linked TRBV7-2 to TRBJ1-1; no D gene call is confident. Trimming costs V 2 bases and J 5 bases, and their ends lie 9 bases apart. CDR1 is given as SGHTA and CDR2 as FQGNSA, both from the germline V gene. The CDR3 runs 13 amino acids, cysteine and phenylalanine included. Only the CDR3 DNA is retained, 39 bases long and in frame from the first base.